The source of this TCR beta chain is a study of blood T cell repertoires in COVID-19 (dated by TCRdb to the early 2020s). About the study as a whole: Samples from collaborators originated in the United States, Italy and Spain and spanned both the acute and convalescent phases of COVID-19. The prospective study material was composed of cDNA or gDNA derived from T cells, B-cell-depleted T cells, or PBMCs. The dataset comprised deeply sampled blood TCRbeta repertoires from subjects exposed to, actively infected with, or recovered from COVID-19. The repertoires were made available in a free public database intended to serve as a resource for research on the immune response to SARS-CoV-2. The samples were drawn from two sources: the first 160 participants of the ongoing ImmuneRACE study, and fewer than 1,500 subjects contributed by 6 global collaborators. Nearly every sample came with metadata listing a de-identified subject ID, COVID-19 status, age in years and sex. Where available, HLA class I and class II types were taken from metadata supplied by the sample provider and were not determined by assay-based typing. Overall results and qualifications from the work: The amount of clinical and demographic metadata varied by source and participant and was provided uncurated.

As concerns this clone: The antigen it recognizes is unknown. No quality values exist for individual bases; no much larger clone is one base distant.

The immunoSEQ Assay, a bias-controlled multiplex PCR, was used to amplify TCRbeta CDR3 regions from genomic DNA. On the study's bioinformatics: The number of nucleated cells in each sample was estimated by amplification of reference gene primers within the assay. To quantify the absolute abundance of each unique TCRbeta CDR3 rearrangement, sequence reads were collapsed and filtered. For each sample, productive Simpson clonality was calculated as the square root of Simpson's diversity index across productive rearrangements. The source is immuneACCESS, and TCRdb retained only in-frame sequences with V and J called. Part of the clones is not carried over; for the studies checked, unresolved V genes explain less than half of this, and the remainder is unexplained. V, J and clone size reflect that table, while D and trimming were determined from the DNA. This sample has roughly 120,000 clones in its table, and 74% of those were observed once. Of the sample, 5.5% to 7.5% is held by the ten largest clones.

At one collaborating source in Seattle, patients were enrolled during active infection and were followed longitudinally through the course of disease. Collaborating institutions collected whole blood in K2EDTA tubes following their own protocols. For TCRbeta analysis, collaborator samples were shipped as frozen whole blood, as isolated PBMCs, or as DNA extracted from either sample type. The sequencing sample was made of peripheral blood. This receptor was identified in a man older than 75 with COVID-19, enrolled during active disease.

In nucleotide form, the sequence is TGTGCCAGCAGCATTTCTGCGGTGATTAGGGGTGGCTACACCTTC. Its translation reads: CASSISAVIRGGYTF. This chain is built from TRBV7-9 and TRBJ1-2; the D gene is possibly TRBD1, with 5 bases matching. The CDR3 has 15 amino acids, counting the end cysteine and phenylalanine. Just the 45-base CDR3 DNA is kept, in frame starting at base 1. CDR1 and CDR2, looked up from the germline V gene (reference sequence), are SEHNR and FQNEAQ. V is clipped by 5 bases and J by 7 bases, and the sequence between their germline boundaries is 20 bases long.